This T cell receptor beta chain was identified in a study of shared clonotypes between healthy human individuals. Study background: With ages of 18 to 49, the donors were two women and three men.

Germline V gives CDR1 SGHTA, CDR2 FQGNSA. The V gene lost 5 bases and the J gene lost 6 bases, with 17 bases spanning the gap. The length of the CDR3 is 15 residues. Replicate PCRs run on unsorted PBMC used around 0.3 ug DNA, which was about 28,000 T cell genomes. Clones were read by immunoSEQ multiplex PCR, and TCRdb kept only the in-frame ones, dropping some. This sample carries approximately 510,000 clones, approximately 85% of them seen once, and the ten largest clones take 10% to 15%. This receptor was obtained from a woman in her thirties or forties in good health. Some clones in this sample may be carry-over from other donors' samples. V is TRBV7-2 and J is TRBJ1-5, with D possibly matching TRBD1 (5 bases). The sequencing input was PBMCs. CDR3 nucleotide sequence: TGTGCCAGCAGCCCAAAGACCAGGGATGGTCAGCCCCAGCATTTT. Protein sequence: CASSPKTRDGQPQHF.